The 31 T cell receptor beta chains below were found in one sample sequenced in a study of cytomegalovirus exposure and HLA in healthy donors. The PCR contained 60 Vbeta and 13 Jbeta primers. Measured with immunoSEQ multiplex PCR; TCRdb has only the in-frame clones, and not every one. The sample includes about 200,000 clones, 75% to 90% of them seen just once. Material: PBMCs. These receptor sequences come from a woman aged 25 to 45 in good health and CMV-seronegative.

J is TRBJ2-1 and V is TRBV18; D is ambiguous. CDR1 and CDR2 (germline): KGHSH, LQKENI. V was pared by 5 bases and J by 6 bases, with 14 bases between. The length of the CDR3 is 14 residues. For the CDR3, the DNA is TGTGCCAGCTCATTGTCTACTGAAAGCAATGAGCAGTTCTTC. The encoded protein is CASSLSTESNEQFF.

The V and J genes are TRBV29-1 and TRBJ1-1; tentatively, D is TRBD1 (6 bases). The V end was cut by 7 bases, the J end by 0 bases, with 15 bases between. This CDR3 region has 14 residues. Germline-derived CDR1 and CDR2 are SQVTM and ANQGSEA. The DNA for the CDR3 is TGCAGCGGGAACGAGGGGGGGTTGAACACTGAAGCTTTCTTT. Its protein product is CSGNEGGLNTEAFF.

Only a few counts were recorded for this clone. J is TRBJ1-1 and V is TRBV5-1, with D unresolved. The CDR3 has 13 residues. V was clipped by 1 base and J by 0 bases, with 4 bases between them. Looked up from germline, CDR1 is SGHRS and CDR2 is YFSETQ. CDR3 protein: CASSLSVNTEAFF. CDR3 in DNA: TGCGCCAGCAGCTTGTCAGTGAACACTGAAGCTTTCTTT.

This clone has only one observation. This chain connects TRBV28 to TRBJ2-2, with 11 bases aligning to TRBD2. CDR3 length: 18 amino acids. The germline V gene has CDR1 MDHEN and CDR2 SYDVKM. Germline trimming cut 1 base from V and 4 bases from J; bases unmatched to any gene: 8. The CDR3 DNA reads TGTGCCAGCAGTTTATCTAGCGGGGGGTGGGGTCGCACCGGGGAGCTGTTTTTT. It translates to CASSLSSGGWGRTGELFF.

The genes are TRBV7-2 and TRBJ2-3, with 12 bases aligning to TRBD2. Germline V gene lookup returns CDR1 SGHTA and CDR2 FQGNSA. This CDR3 spans 15 amino acids. The V gene end was trimmed by 7 bases and the J gene end by 0 bases; junction bases not matched to a gene: 2. This CDR3 reads CASKGTSGSTDTQYF. The CDR3 nucleotides read TGTGCCAGCAAAGGGACTAGCGGGAGCACAGATACGCAGTATTTT.

The CDR3 nucleotides read TGTGCCAGCAGCCTTCCCCCGGACAGCACCGGGGAGCTGTTTTTT. The encoded protein is CASSLPPDSTGELFF. This chain links TRBV9 with TRBJ2-2, with D perhaps TRBD1 (6 bases). Trimming stripped 4 bases from V and 4 bases from J, with 14 bases between. The CDR3 is made up of 15 amino acids. CDR1 SGDLS and CDR2 YYNGEE come from the germline V gene.

In DNA form, the CDR3 reads TGTGCCAGCAGCTTAAGTACTAGCACAGATACGCAGTATTTT. This gives the protein CASSLSTSTDTQYF. V is TRBV7-3 and J is TRBJ2-3; unclear D gene. The V end lost 1 base, the J end lost 0 bases, and 5 bases lay between the germline ends. The length of the CDR3 is 14 residues. Germline V gene data show CDR1 as SGHTA and CDR2 as FQGTGA. The full variable domain, completed using reference TRBV7-3 and TRBJ2-3, is GAGVSQTPSNKVTEKGKYVELRCDPISGHTALYWYRQSLGQGPEFLIYFQGTGAADDSGLPNDRFFAVRPEGSVSTLKIQRTERGDSAVYLCASSLSTSTDTQYFGPGTRLTVL.

V gene TRBV15 combines with J gene TRBJ1-1, with D unclear. Deletions cut 0 bases from V and 1 base from J, with 6 bases between. Germline CDR1 and CDR2: LNHNV and YYDKDF (reference sequence). There are 14 residues in the CDR3. In DNA form, the CDR3 reads TGTGCCACCAGCAGAGAGGCACAGAACACTGAAGCTTTCTTT. As protein: CATSREAQNTEAFF.

The rearrangement uses TRBV29-1 and TRBJ1-1; no reliable D call. This CDR3 spans 13 amino acids. V lost 5 bases and J 4 bases, leaving 14 bases between the germline ends. The germline gives CDR1 SQVTM, CDR2 ANQGSEA. CDR3 loop: CSVRPRSTTEAFF. CDR3 DNA sequence: TGCAGCGTTAGACCCCGGAGCACCACTGAAGCTTTCTTT.

The chain carries TRBV6-1 and TRBJ1-5; D not certain. The CDR3 is 13 residues long. The germline V gene has CDR1 MNHNS and CDR2 SASEGT. With 0 bases removed from V and 9 bases from J, the gap between germline ends came to 9 bases. CDR3 coding DNA: TGTGCCAGCAGTGAAGCGCCAGGAGGGCCCCAGCATTTT. Residues: CASSEAPGGPQHF.

The V call is TRBV27, the J call TRBJ2-5, with D perhaps TRBD2 (5 bases). This CDR3 is 14 amino acids long. Germline assignment: CDR1 MNHEY and CDR2 SMNVEV (reference sequence). V was cut by 3 bases and J by 5 bases, with 13 bases left in between. CDR3 sequence reads: CASSFQAPGETQYF. In DNA form, the CDR3 reads TGTGCCAGCAGTTTTCAGGCTCCGGGGGAGACCCAGTACTTC.

The V gene is TRBV28, the J gene TRBJ2-3; possibly TRBD2 for D (5 bases). V lost 8 bases and J lost 5, with 23 bases in between. This CDR3 region has 16 residues. Germline CDR1 and CDR2: MDHEN and SYDVKM. The DNA of the CDR3 is TGTGCCAGCGAGGGTGGGCATCGGTTTCGCATAGATACGCAGTATTTT. Translating it yields CASEGGHRFRIDTQYF.

The chain recombines TRBV11-2 with TRBJ1-1; D unclear. Trimming took off 3 bases at V and 1 base at J, with 15 bases between the two ends. Germline V gene lookup returns CDR1 SGHAT and CDR2 FQNNGV. CDR3 length equals 16 residues. The CDR3 region has the DNA TGTGCCAGCAGCTTCCTCCCCCCGGGAGGGAACACTGAAGCTTTCTTT. Amino acids: CASSFLPPGGNTEAFF.

The chain recombines TRBV6-5 with TRBJ1-1; TRBD1 agrees at 7 bases. The V segment lost 5 bases and the J segment 8 bases; nucleotides outside the gene matches: 2. The CDR3 has 11 residues. Germline V gives CDR1 MNHEY, CDR2 SVGAGI. CDR3 bases: TGTGCCAGCAGTCGACAGGGAGAAGCTTTCTTT. This sequence encodes CASSRQGEAFF.

This chain connects TRBV28 to TRBJ1-1; 7 bases line up with TRBD1. The junction had 3 bases not matched to a gene; V was cut back by 6 bases and J by 2 bases. Germline CDR1 is MDHEN and CDR2 is SYDVKM. This CDR3 spans 13 amino acids. The CDR3, as DNA: TGTGCCAGCAGGAACAGGGGAAACACTGAAGCTTTCTTT. Protein: CASRNRGNTEAFF.

The rearrangement links TRBV28 to TRBJ2-7; D is possibly TRBD1 (5 bases). The CDR3 length is 14 residues. CDR1 and CDR2 (germline): MDHEN, SYDVKM. V was cut by 3 bases and J by 2 bases, with 11 bases left in between. The chain's CDR3 is CASSFMRQPYEQYF. CDR3 coding DNA: TGTGCCAGCAGTTTTATGAGACAGCCCTACGAGCAGTACTTC.

J is TRBJ1-1 and V is TRBV19; D gene ambiguous. The germline gives CDR1 LNHDA, CDR2 SQIVND (reference sequence). This CDR3 comprises 14 residues. Trimming shortened V by 6 bases and J by 5 bases, and 16 bases separated the two germline ends. The CDR3 DNA reads TGTGCCAGTAGCCCATCCCACTCGGGGACTGAAGCTTTCTTT. Protein product: CASSPSHSGTEAFF.

The chain recombines TRBV5-1 with TRBJ2-3; 9 bases fit TRBD2. The CDR3 covers 17 residues. The germline V gene encodes CDR1 SGHRS and CDR2 YFSETQ. V trimming: 2 bases; J trimming: 0 bases; junction bases outside the gene matches: 7. The CDR3 spells CASSFLAGDPSTDTQYF. The CDR3 DNA reads TGCGCCAGCAGCTTTTTAGCGGGGGACCCTAGCACAGATACGCAGTATTTT.

This clone appeared a few times. The J gene is TRBJ2-5, the V gene TRBV5-1; TRBD2 matches at 9 bases. The CDR3 loop spans 14 amino acids. V lost 1 base to trimming and J lost 5 bases; unmatched junction nucleotides: 3. Germline V gives CDR1 SGHRS, CDR2 YFSETQ. The CDR3 is CASSLLAGRETQYF. The CDR3 nucleotides read TGCGCCAGCAGCTTGCTAGCGGGGCGCGAGACCCAGTACTTC. Variable domain in full (rest from reference TRBV5-1 and TRBJ2-5): KAGVTQTPRYLIKTRGQQVTLSCSPISGHRSVSWYQQTPGQGLQFLFEYFSETQRNKGNFPGRFSGRQFSNSRSEMNVSTLELGDSALYLCASSLLAGRETQYFGPGTRLLVL.

CDR3 amino acids: CASSLTSEYNEQFF. The CDR3 bases are TGTGCCAGTAGTTTGACTAGCGAATACAATGAGCAGTTCTTC. The chain carries TRBV19 and TRBJ2-1; 8 bases match TRBD2. Looked up from germline, CDR1 is LNHDA and CDR2 is SQIVND (reference sequence). The ends lost 5 bases at V and 4 bases at J; junction bases unmatched: 4. CDR3 size: 14 residues.

This chain uses TRBV19 with TRBJ2-1, with D hard to call. This CDR3 has 15 residues. CDR1 and CDR2 from the germline V gene are LNHDA and SQIVND (reference sequence). Trimming shortened V by 5 bases and J by 9 bases, and 20 bases separated the two germline ends. The DNA for the CDR3 is TGTGCCAGTAGTCTCCAGGCCGGTGGCACCGGTGAGCAGTTCTTC. Its translation: CASSLQAGGTGEQFF.

In regard to this clone: Distinct nucleotide sequences in the sample also encode this CDR3. The chain carries TRBV28 and TRBJ2-7; D remains ambiguous. This CDR3 is built from 11 residues. Between the trimmed V and J ends, which lost 3 bases and 4 bases, there was a span of 4 bases. Germline loops: CDR1 MDHEN, CDR2 SYDVKM. The CDR3 DNA is TGTGCCAGCAGTTTCTCGTACGAGCAGTACTTC. Protein sequence: CASSFSYEQYF.

The chain recombines TRBV10-3 with TRBJ1-2; 7 nucleotides agree with TRBD1. This CDR3 comprises 14 residues. V dropped 3 bases and J dropped 0; count of bases not matched to a gene: 1. Germline V gene data show CDR1 as ENHRY and CDR2 as SYGVKD. CDR3 DNA sequence: TGTGCCATCAGTGAAGGGGGCCCTAACTATGGCTACACCTTC. This sequence encodes CAISEGGPNYGYTF.

A single count supports this clone. V usage is TRBV6-6 and J usage is TRBJ2-7; D possibly corresponds to TRBD2 (5 bases). The CDR3 extends over 13 amino acids. Deletions cut 6 bases from V and 2 bases from J, with 11 bases between. Per the germline V gene, CDR1 is MNHNY and CDR2 is SVGAGI (reference sequence). The CDR3 sequence: CASSDGLAYEQYF. The CDR3 bases are TGTGCCAGCAGCGACGGACTTGCCTACGAGCAGTACTTC.

This clone has just a few counts. The chain links TRBV7-3 to TRBJ2-1; 7 nucleotides line up with TRBD2. Germline-derived CDR1 and CDR2 are SGHTA and FQGTGA. The CDR3 is 15 residues long. V was pared by 4 bases and J by 3 bases, with 6 bases of the junction left unmatched. The DNA for the CDR3 is TGTGCCAGCAGCTCAGCGGGGACCTTCTACAATGAGCAGTTCTTC. This sequence encodes CASSSAGTFYNEQFF.

The J gene is TRBJ2-3, the V gene TRBV28; D is unresolved. The CDR3 has 15 residues. CDR1 MDHEN and CDR2 SYDVKM come from the germline V gene. V gave up 3 bases and J gave up 0 bases, with 10 bases separating them. For the CDR3, the DNA is TGTGCCAGCAGTTTCCTCAGGTCTAGCACAGATACGCAGTATTTT. The encoded protein is CASSFLRSSTDTQYF.

The rearrangement joins TRBV6-5 to TRBJ1-6, with D uncertain. The CDR3 runs to 15 residues. Trimming took 5 bases from V and 0 from J, leaving 8 bases between them. Germline V gives CDR1 MNHEY, CDR2 SVGAGI. CDR3 coding DNA: TGTGCCAGCAGTCCCAGCGTCTCCTATAATTCACCCCTCCACTTT. As protein: CASSPSVSYNSPLHF.

The chain uses TRBV19 and TRBJ2-4, with TRBD2 matching over 7 bases. Looked up from germline, CDR1 is LNHDA and CDR2 is SQIVND (reference sequence). With 5 bases clipped from V and 7 bases from J, the junction kept 8 bases outside the gene matches. CDR3 length equals 14 residues. CDR3 region: CASSWPAGGNIQYF. As DNA, the CDR3 is TGTGCCAGTAGTTGGCCCGCCGGGGGGAACATTCAGTACTTC.

V usage is TRBV6-6 and J usage is TRBJ2-2; tentative D call: TRBD2 (6 bases). V dropped 0 bases and J dropped 5 bases, with 7 bases sitting between them. Germline V gives CDR1 MNHNY, CDR2 SVGAGI (reference sequence). There are 14 residues in the CDR3. The CDR3 region has the DNA TGTGCCAGCAGTTACTCCGGAGGGACCGGGGAGCTGTTTTTT. The encoded protein is CASSYSGGTGELFF.

The rearrangement links TRBV6-5 to TRBJ1-6, with D perhaps matching TRBD1 (6 bases). The CDR3 contains 12 residues. Deletions cut 6 bases from V and 13 bases from J, with 13 bases between. Germline-derived CDR1 and CDR2 are MNHEY and SVGAGI. The CDR3 DNA is TGTGCCAGCAGGAACCCAGGGGTCCCCCTCCACTTT. Translating it yields CASRNPGVPLHF.

V and J are TRBV19 and TRBJ1-5; 7 bases line up with TRBD1. This CDR3 comprises 13 residues. The V gene end was trimmed by 3 bases and the J gene end by 11 bases; junction bases not matched to a gene: 7. The germline CDR1 and CDR2 sequences are LNHDA and SQIVND (reference sequence). The CDR3 sequence is CASSIDRARAQHF. The DNA for the CDR3 is TGTGCCAGTAGTATCGACAGGGCGAGGGCCCAGCATTTT. Using reference TRBV19 and TRBJ1-5 for the parts outside the CDR3, the full variable domain is DGGITQSPKYLFRKEGQNVTLSCEQNLNHDAMYWYRQDPGQGLRLIYYSQIVNDFQKGDIAEGYSVSREKKESFPLTVTSAQKNPTAFYLCASSIDRARAQHFGDGTRLSIL.